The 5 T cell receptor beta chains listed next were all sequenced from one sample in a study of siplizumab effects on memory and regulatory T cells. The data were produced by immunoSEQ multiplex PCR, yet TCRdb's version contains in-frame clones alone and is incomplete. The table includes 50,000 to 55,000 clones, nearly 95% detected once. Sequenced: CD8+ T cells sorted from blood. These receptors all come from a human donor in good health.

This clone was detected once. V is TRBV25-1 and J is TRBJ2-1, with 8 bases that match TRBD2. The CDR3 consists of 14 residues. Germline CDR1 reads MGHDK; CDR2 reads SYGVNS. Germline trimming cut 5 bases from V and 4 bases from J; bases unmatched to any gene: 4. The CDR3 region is CASSREGLYNEQFF. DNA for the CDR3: TGTGCCAGCAGTCGGGAGGGGCTGTACAATGAGCAGTTCTTC. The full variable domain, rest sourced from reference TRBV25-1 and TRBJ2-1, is EADIYQTPRYLVIGTGKKITLECSQTMGHDKMYWYQQDPGMELHLIHYSYGVNSTEKGDLSSESTVSRIRTEHFPLTLESARPSHTSQYLCASSREGLYNEQFFGPGTRLTVL.

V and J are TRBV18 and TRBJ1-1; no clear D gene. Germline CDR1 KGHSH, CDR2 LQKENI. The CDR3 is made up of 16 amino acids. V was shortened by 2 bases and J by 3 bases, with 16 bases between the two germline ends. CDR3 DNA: TGTGCCAGCTCACCAGGCGGGGTCGCCCTGGACACTGAAGCTTTCTTT. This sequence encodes CASSPGGVALDTEAFF.

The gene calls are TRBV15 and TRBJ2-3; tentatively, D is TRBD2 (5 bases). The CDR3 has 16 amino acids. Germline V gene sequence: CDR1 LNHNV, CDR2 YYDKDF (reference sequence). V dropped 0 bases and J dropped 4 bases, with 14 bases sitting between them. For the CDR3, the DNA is TGTGCCACCAGCAGAGAGGCTTTGGAGAGGGCAGATACGCAGTATTTT. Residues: CATSREALERADTQYF.

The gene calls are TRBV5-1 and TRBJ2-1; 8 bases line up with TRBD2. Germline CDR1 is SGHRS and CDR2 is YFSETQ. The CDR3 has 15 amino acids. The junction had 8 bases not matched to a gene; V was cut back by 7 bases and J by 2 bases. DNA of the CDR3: TGCGCCAGCTTTAGCGGGGAGACCGCCTACAATGAGCAGTTCTTC. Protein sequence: CASFSGETAYNEQFF.

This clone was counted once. The CDR3 region has the DNA TGTGCCAGCAGCACCAGGGGGACAGGGGATCACGAGCAGTACTTC. Protein sequence: CASSTRGTGDHEQYF. The chain employs TRBV13 and TRBJ2-7; 10 positions agree with TRBD1. The germline gives CDR1 PRHDT, CDR2 FYEKMQ (reference sequence). V lost 5 bases and J lost 5; bases outside the gene matches: 9. The CDR3 is 15 residues long.